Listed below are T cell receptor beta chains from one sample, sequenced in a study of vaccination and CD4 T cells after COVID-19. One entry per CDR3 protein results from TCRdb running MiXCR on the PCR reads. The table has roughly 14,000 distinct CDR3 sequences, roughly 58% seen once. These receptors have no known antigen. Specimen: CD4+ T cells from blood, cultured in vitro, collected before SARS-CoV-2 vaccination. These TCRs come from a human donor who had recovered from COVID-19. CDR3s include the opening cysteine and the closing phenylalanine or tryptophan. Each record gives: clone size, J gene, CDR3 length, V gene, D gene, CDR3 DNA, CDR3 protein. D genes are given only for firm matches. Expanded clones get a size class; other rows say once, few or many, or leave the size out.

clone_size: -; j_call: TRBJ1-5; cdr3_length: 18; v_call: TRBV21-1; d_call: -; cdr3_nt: TGTGCCAGCAGCGAAGGGGGGGACAGGGCTGGAAGCAATCAGCCCCAGCATTTT; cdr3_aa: CASSEGGDRAGSNQPQHF
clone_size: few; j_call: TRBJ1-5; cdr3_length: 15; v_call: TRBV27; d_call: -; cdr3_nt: TGTGCCAGCAGTTTAAGGCCGGATAGCAATCAGCCCCAGCATTTT; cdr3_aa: CASSLRPDSNQPQHF
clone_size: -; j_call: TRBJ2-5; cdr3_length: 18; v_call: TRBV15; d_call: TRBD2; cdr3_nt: TGTGCCACCAGCAGAGATCAACCTGGCGGGAGTCTCGCAGAGACCCAGTACTTC; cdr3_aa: CATSRDQPGGSLAETQYF
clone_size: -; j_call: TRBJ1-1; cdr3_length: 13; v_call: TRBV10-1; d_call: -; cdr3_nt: TGCGCCAGCAGTATTAAAACGGGGGCAGAAGCTTTCTTT; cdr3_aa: CASSIKTGAEAFF
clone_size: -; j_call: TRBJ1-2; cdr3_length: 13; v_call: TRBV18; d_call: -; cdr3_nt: TGTGCCAGCTCACCGGGGCAGGCCTATGGCTACACCTTC; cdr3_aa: CASSPGQAYGYTF
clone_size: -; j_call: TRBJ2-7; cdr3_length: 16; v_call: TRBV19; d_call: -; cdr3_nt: TGTGCCAGTAGCCGAAAAACAGGGATGGAAGGGTACGAGCAGTACTTC; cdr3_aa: CASSRKTGMEGYEQYF
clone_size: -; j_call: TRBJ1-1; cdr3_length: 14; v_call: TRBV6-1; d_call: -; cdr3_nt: TGTGCCAGCAACCCGACAGGTCGGAGAACTGAAGCTTTCTTT; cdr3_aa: CASNPTGRRTEAFF
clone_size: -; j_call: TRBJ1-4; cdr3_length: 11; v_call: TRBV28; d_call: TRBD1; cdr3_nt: TGTGCCAGCAGTTTCGCAGGGGGACTGTTTTTT; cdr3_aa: CASSFAGGLFF
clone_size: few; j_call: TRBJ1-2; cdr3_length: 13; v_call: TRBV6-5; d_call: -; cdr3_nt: TGTGCCAGCAGTTATCTTGTGGGCTATGGCTACACCTTC; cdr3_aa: CASSYLVGYGYTF
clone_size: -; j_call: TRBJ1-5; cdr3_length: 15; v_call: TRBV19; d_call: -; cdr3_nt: TGTGCCAGTAGTTCTAGGGCAAATAGCAATCAGCCCCAGCATTTT; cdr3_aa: CASSSRANSNQPQHF
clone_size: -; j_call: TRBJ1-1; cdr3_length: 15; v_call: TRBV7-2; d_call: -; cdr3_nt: TGTGCCAGCAGCTTAGCGCCGGGGTCCGGCACTGAAGCTTTCTTT; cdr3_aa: CASSLAPGSGTEAFF
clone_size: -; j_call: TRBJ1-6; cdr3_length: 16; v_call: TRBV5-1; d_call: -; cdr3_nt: TGCGCCAGCAGCGCCCGGGGGAGCTCCTATAATTCACCCCTCCACTTT; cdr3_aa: CASSARGSSYNSPLHF
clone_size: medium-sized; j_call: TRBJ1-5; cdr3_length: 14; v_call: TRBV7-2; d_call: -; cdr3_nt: TGTGCCAGCAGCTTAGCGGTCTGGGTCCAGCCCCAGCATTTT; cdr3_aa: CASSLAVWVQPQHF
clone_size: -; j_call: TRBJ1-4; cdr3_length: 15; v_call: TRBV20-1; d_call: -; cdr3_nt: TGCAGTGCTACCTCAGGGGCCGCAACTAATGAAAAACTGTTTTTT; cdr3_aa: CSATSGAATNEKLFF
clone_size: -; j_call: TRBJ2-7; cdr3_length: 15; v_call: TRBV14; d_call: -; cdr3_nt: TGTGCCAGCAGCCAGTTTAAACTCGGGGACTACGAGCAGTACTTC; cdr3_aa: CASSQFKLGDYEQYF
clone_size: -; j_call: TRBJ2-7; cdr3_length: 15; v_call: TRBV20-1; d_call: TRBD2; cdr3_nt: TGCAGTGCTACCCTTGGGTTAGCGGGGACCTACGAGCAGTACTTC; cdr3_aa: CSATLGLAGTYEQYF
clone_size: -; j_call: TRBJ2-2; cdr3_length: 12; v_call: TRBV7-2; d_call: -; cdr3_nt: TGTGCCAGCAGCGCGGGACGCCGGGAGCTGTTTTTT; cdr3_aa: CASSAGRRELFF
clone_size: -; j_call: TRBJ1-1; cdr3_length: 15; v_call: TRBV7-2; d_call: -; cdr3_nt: TGTGCCAGCAGCCCAAAGGGACGGAGGAACACTGAAGCTTTCTTT; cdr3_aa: CASSPKGRRNTEAFF
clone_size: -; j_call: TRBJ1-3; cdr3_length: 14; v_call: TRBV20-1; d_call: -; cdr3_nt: TGCAGTGCTAGAGTGGAGCTTCCTGGAAACACCATATATTTT; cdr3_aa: CSARVELPGNTIYF
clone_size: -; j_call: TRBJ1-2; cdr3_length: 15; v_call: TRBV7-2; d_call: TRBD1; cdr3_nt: TGTGCCAGCAGCTCAGGGGGGACAGGGGGCTGGGGCTACACCTTC; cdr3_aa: CASSSGGTGGWGYTF
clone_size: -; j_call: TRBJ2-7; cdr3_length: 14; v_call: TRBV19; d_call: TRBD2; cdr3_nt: TGTGCCAGCAGTCTAGCGGGGAAAACCTACGAGCAGTACTTC; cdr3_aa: CASSLAGKTYEQYF
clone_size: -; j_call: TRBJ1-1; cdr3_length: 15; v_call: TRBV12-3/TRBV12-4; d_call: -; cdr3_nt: TGTGCCAGCAGTACCACAGGGAGAGGGAACACTGAAGCTTTCTTT; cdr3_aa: CASSTTGRGNTEAFF
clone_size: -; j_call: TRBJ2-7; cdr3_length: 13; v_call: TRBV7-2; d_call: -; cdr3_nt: TGTGCCAGCAGCTTAGGCCCGCTATACGAGCAGTACTTC; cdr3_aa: CASSLGPLYEQYF
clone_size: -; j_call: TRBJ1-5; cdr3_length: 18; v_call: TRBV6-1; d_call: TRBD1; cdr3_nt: TGTGCCAGCAGTGGCGGTTGGGACAGATCACATAGCAATCAGCCCCAGCATTTT; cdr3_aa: CASSGGWDRSHSNQPQHF
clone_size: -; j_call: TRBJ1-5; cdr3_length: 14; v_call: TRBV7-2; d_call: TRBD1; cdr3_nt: TGTGCCAGCAGCATAAGACAGGGTGTTCAGCCCCAGCATTTT; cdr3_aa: CASSIRQGVQPQHF
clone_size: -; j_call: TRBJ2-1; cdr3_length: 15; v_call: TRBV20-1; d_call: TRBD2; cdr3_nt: TGCAGTGCCCCTGGACTAGCGGGTACCTACAATGAGCAGTTCTTC; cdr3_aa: CSAPGLAGTYNEQFF
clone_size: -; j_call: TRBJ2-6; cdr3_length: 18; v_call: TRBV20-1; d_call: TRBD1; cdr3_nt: TGCAGTGCTAGAGATCCTCGTACAGGGGGCTCTGGGGCCAACGTCCTGACTTTC; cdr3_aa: CSARDPRTGGSGANVLTF
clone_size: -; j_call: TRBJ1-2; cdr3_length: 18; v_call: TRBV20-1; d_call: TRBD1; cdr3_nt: TGCAGTGCTAGAGCCTCTTTTTCTACAGGGGGCGGCAACTATGGCTACACCTTC; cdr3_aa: CSARASFSTGGGNYGYTF
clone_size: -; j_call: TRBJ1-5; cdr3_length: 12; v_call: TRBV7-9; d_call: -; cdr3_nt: TGTGCCAGCAGTTGGGGGAATCAGCCCCAGCATTTT; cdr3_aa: CASSWGNQPQHF
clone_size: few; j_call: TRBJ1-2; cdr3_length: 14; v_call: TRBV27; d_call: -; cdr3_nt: TGTGCCACCTCAAGGGGGAACTCTAACTATGGCTACACCTTC; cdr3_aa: CATSRGNSNYGYTF
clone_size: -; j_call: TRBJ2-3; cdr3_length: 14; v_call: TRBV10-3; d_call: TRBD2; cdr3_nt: TGTGCCCCCGGGGGGGGGTGGGTATCAGATACGCAGTATTTT; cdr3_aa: CAPGGGWVSDTQYF
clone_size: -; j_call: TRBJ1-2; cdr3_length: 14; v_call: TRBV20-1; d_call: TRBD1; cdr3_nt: TGCAGTGCTAGGACCGGGACAGGGGATGCTGGCTACACCTTC; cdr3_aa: CSARTGTGDAGYTF
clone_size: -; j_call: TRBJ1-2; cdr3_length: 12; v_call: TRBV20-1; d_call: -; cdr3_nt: TGCAGTGCTAGAGATAAGCCGGGTGGCTACACCTTC; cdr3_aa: CSARDKPGGYTF
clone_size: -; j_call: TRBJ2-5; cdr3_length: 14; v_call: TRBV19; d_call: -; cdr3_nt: TGTGCCAGTAGCCAAGGCTTTTTTTTAGAGACCCAGTACTTC; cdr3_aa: CASSQGFFLETQYF
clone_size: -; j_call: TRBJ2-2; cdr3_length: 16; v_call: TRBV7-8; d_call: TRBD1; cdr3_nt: TGTACCAGCAGCCTAGGGGCAGGGGGGAACACCGGGGAGCTGTTTTTT; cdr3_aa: CTSSLGAGGNTGELFF
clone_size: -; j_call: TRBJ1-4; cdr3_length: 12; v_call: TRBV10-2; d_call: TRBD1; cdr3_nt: TGCGCCAGCAGGGCTACAGGGGGAAAACTGTTTTTT; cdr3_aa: CASRATGGKLFF
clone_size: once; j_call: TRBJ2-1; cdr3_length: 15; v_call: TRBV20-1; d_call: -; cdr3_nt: TGCAGTGCTAGGCCTAATATTGGACTTTCCAATGAGCAGTTCTTC; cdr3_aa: CSARPNIGLSNEQFF
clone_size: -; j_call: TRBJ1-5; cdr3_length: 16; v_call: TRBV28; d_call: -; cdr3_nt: TGTGCCAGCAGTCCAGCCGGGAGAGATAGCAATCAGCCCCAGCATTTT; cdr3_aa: CASSPAGRDSNQPQHF
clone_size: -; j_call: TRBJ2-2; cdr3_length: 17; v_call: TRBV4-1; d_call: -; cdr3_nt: TGCGCCAGCAGCCAACGGCCGGCGGGCGCGAACACCGGGGAGCTGTTTTTT; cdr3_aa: CASSQRPAGANTGELFF
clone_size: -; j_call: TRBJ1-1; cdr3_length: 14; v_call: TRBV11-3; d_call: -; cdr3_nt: TGTGCCAGCAGCCGAACCACTGGGGGCACTGAAGCTTTCTTT; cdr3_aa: CASSRTTGGTEAFF
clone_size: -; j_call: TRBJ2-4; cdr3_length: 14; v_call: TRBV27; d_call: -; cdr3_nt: TGTGCCAGCCAGAGCGGACAGAACAAAAACATTCAGTACTTC; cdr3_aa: CASQSGQNKNIQYF
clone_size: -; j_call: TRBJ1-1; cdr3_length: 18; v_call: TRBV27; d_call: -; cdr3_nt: TGTACCAGCTCCACACGATTAATTTGGAGGACTATGAACACTGAAGCTTTCTTT; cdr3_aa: CTSSTRLIWRTMNTEAFF
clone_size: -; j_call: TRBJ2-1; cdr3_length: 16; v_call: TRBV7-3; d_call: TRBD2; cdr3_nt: TGTGCCAGCAGCTCGGCCGGCGGGGGGAACTACAATGAGCAGTTCTTC; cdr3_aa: CASSSAGGGNYNEQFF
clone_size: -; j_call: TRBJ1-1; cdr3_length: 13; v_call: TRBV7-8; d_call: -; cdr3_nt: TGTGCCAGCGGAAGAATGACGAACACTGAAGCTTTCTTT; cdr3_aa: CASGRMTNTEAFF
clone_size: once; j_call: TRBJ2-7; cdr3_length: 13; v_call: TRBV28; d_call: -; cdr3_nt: TGTGCCAGCAGCTCCAACAGACCCTACGAGCAGTACTTC; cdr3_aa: CASSSNRPYEQYF
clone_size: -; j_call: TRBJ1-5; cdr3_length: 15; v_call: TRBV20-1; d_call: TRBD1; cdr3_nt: TGCAGTGCTAGAGCCGGGACAGGGGGCAATCAGCCCCAGCATTTT; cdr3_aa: CSARAGTGGNQPQHF
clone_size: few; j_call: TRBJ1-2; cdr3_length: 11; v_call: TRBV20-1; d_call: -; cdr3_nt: TGCAGTGCTAGACCCACAGTAGGCTACACCTTC; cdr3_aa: CSARPTVGYTF
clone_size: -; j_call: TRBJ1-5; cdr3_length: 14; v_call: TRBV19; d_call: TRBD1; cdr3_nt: TGTGCCAGTACTAAACAGGGGGCAGGGCAGCCCCAGCATTTT; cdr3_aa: CASTKQGAGQPQHF
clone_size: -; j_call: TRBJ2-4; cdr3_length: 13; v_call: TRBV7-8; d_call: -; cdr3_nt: TGTGCCAGCAGCTTAGCGAGGGGAAACATTCAGTACTTC; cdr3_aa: CASSLARGNIQYF
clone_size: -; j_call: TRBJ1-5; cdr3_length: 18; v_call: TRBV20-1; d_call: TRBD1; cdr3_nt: TGCAGTGCCGAGGGGCAGGGACAGGGGGCGCTGACCAATCAGCCCCAGCATTTT; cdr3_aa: CSAEGQGQGALTNQPQHF
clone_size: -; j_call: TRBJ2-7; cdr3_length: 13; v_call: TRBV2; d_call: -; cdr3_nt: TGTGCCAGCAGTGTCGTGAACTCCTACGAGCAGTACTTC; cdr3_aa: CASSVVNSYEQYF